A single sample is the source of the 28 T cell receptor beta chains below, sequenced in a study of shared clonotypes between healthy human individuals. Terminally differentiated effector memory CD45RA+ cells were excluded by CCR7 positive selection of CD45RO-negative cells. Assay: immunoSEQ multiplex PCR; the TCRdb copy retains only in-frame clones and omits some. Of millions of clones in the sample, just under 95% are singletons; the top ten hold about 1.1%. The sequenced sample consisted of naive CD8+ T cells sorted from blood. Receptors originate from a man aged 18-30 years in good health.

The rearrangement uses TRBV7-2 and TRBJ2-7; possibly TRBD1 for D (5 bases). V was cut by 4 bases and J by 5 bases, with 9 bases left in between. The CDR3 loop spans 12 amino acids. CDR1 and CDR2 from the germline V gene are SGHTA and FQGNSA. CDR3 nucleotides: TGTGCCAGCAGCTCGCCAGGGAACGAGCAGTACTTC. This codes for CASSSPGNEQYF.

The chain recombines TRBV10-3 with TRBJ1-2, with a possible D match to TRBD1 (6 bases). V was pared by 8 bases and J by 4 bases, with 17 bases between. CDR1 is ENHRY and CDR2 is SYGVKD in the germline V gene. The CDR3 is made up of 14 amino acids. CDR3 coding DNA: TGTGCCATCGGGGGGCAAGGGCACGGCTATGGCTACACCTTC. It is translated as CAIGGQGHGYGYTF.

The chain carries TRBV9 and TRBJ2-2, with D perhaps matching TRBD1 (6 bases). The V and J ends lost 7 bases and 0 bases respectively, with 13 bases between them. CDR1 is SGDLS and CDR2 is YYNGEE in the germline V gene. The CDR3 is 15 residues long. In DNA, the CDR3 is TGTGCCAGCGGGTCCGGGACACCGAACACCGGGGAGCTGTTTTTT. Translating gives CASGSGTPNTGELFF.

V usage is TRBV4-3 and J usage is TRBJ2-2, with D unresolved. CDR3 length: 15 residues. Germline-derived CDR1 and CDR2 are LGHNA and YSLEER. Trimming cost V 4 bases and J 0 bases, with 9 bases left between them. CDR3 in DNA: TGCGCCAGCAGCCCAATCCTTTCGAACACCGGGGAGCTGTTTTTT. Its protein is CASSPILSNTGELFF.

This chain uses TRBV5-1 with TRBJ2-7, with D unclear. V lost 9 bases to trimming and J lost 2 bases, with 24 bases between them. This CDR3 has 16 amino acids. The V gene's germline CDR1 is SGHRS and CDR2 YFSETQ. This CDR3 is CATIRAGSNLTYEQYF. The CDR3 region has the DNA TGCGCCACTATCCGGGCAGGCTCAAATCTTACCTACGAGCAGTACTTC. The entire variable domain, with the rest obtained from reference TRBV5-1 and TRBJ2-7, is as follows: KAGVTQTPRYLIKTRGQQVTLSCSPISGHRSVSWYQQTPGQGLQFLFEYFSETQRNKGNFPGRFSGRQFSNSRSEMNVSTLELGDSALYLCATIRAGSNLTYEQYFGPGTRLTVT.

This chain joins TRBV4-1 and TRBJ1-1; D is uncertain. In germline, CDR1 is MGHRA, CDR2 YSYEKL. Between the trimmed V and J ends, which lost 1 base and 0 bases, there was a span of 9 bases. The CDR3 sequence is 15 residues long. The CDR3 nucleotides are TGCGCCAGCAGCCAAGTTTACCAGCTGAACACTGAAGCTTTCTTT. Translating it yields CASSQVYQLNTEAFF.

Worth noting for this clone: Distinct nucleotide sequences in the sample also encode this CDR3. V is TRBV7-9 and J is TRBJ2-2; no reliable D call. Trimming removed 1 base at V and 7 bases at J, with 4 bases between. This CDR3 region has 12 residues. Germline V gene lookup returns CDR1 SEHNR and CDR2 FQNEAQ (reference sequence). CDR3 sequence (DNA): TGTGCCAGCAGCTTAGGAGTCGGGGAGCTGTTTTTT. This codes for CASSLGVGELFF.

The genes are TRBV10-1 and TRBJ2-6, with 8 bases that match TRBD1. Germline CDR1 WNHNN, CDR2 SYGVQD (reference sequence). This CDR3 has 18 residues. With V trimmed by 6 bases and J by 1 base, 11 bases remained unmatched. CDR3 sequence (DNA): TGCGCCAGCAGAGGCAGGGGACAGGATGAATCTGGGGCCAACGTCCTGACTTTC. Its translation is CASRGRGQDESGANVLTF.

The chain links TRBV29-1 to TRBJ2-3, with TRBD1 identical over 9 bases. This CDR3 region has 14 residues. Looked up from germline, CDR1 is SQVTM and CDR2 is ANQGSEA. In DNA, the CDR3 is TGCTCCAGCACGGGACAGGGAAACACAGATACGCAGTATTTT. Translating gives CSSTGQGNTDTQYF.

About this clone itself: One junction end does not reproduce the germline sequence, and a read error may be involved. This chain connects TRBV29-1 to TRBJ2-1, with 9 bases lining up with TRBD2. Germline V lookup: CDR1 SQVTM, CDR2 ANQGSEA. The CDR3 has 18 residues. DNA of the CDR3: TGCAGCGTTAACACTCCACTCGGCGGGAGGGCCTCCAACAATGAGCAGTTCTTC. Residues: CSVNTPLGGRASNNEQFF.

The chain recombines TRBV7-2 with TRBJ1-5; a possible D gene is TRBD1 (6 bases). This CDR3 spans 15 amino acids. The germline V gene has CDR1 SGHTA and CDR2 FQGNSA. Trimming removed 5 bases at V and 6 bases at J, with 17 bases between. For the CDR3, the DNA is TGTGCCAGCAGCCCCTCTCCGGGGGGGGCTCAGCCCCAGCATTTT. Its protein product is CASSPSPGGAQPQHF.

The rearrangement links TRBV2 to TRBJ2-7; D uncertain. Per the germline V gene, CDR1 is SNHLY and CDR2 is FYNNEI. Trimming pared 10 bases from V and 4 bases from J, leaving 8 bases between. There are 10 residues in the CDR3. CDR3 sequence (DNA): TGTGCCACCGCTGGGTACGAGCAGTACTTC. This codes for CATAGYEQYF.

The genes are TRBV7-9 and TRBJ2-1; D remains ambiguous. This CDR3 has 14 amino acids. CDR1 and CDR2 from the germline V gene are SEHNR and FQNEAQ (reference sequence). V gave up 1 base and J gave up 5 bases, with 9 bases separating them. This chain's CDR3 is CASSLVMTDNEQFF. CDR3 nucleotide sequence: TGTGCCAGCAGCTTAGTCATGACGGACAATGAGCAGTTCTTC.

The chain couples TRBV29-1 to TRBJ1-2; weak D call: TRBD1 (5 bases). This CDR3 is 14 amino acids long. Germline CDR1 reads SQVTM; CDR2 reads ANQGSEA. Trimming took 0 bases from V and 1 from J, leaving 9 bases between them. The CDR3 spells CSVEDLDINYGYTF. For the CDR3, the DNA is TGCAGCGTTGAAGATCTGGACATTAACTATGGCTACACCTTC. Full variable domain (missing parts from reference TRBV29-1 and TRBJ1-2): SAVISQKPSRDICQRGTSLTIQCQVDSQVTMMFWYRQQPGQSLTLIATANQGSEATYESGFVIDKFPISRPNLTFSTLTVSNMSPEDSSIYLCSVEDLDINYGYTFGSGTRLTVV.

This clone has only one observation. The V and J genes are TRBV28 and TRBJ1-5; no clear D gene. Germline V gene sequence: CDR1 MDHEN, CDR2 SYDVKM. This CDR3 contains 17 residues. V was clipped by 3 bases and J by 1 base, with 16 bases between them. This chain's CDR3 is CASSFKDSQRSNQPQHF. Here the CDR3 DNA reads TGTGCCAGCAGTTTTAAGGACTCCCAAAGAAGCAATCAGCCCCAGCATTTT. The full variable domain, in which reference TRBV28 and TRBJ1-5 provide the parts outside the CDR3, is DVKVTQSSRYLVKRTGEKVFLECVQDMDHENMFWYRQDPGLGLRLIYFSYDVKMKEKGDIPEGYSVSREKKERFSLILESASTNQTSMYLCASSFKDSQRSNQPQHFGDGTRLSIL.

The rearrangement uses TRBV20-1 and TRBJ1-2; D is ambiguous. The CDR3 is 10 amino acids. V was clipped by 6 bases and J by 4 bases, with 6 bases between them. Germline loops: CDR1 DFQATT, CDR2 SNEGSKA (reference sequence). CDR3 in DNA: TGCAGTGCCCCAGCCTATGGCTACACCTTC. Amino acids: CSAPAYGYTF.

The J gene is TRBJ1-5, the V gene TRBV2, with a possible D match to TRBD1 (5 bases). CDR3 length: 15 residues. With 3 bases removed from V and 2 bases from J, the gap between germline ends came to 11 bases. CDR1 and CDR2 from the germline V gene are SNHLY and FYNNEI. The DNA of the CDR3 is TGTGCCAGCAGTGAGAGGGGCGCGGGCAATCAGCCCCAGCATTTT. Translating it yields CASSERGAGNQPQHF.

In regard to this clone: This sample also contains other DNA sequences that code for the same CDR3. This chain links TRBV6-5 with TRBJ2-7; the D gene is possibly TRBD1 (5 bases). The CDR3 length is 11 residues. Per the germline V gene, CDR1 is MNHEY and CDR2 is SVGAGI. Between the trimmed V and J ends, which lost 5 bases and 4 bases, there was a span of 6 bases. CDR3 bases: TGTGCCAGCAGTGACAGTTACGAGCAGTACTTC. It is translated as CASSDSYEQYF.

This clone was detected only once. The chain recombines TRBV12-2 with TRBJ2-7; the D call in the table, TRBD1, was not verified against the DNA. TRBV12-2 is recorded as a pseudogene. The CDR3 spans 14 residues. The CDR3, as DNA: TGTGCAAGTCGCTTCAGACCCAGGGGGTACGAGCAGTACTTC. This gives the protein CASRFRPRGYEQYF.

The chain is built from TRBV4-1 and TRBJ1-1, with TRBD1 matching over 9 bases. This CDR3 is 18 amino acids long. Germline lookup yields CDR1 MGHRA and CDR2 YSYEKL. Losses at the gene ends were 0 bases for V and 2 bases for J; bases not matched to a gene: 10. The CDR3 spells CASSQEPGQGPINTEAFF. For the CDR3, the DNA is TGCGCCAGCAGCCAAGAGCCGGGACAGGGACCCATTAACACTGAAGCTTTCTTT.

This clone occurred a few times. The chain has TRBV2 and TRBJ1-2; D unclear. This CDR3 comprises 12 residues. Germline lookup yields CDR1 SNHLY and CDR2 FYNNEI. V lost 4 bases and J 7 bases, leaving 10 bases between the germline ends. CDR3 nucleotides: TGTGCCAGCAGTGTAGGTGGCTCTGGCTACACCTTC. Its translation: CASSVGGSGYTF.

Here the CDR3 DNA reads TGTGCCAGCAGCTTAATGTCCCTTAGCAATCAGCCCCAGCATTTT. Protein product: CASSLMSLSNQPQHF. The genes are TRBV7-2 and TRBJ1-5, with D uncertain. CDR3 length equals 15 residues. The V gene lost 2 bases and the J gene lost 0 bases, with 8 bases spanning the gap. Germline lookup yields CDR1 SGHTA and CDR2 FQGNSA.

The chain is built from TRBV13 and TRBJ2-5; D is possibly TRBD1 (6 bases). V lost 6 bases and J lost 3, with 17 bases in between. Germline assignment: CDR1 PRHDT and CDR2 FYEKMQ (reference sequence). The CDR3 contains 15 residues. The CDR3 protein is CASRRQAETEETQYF. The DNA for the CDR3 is TGTGCCAGCAGGCGACAGGCAGAGACGGAAGAGACCCAGTACTTC.

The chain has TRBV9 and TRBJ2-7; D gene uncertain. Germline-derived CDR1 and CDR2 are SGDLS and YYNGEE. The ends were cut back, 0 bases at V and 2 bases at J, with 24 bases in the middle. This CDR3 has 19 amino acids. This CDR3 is CASSVELKSDAFEAYEQYF. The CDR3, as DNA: TGTGCCAGCAGCGTAGAACTGAAATCGGACGCCTTCGAAGCCTACGAGCAGTACTTC.

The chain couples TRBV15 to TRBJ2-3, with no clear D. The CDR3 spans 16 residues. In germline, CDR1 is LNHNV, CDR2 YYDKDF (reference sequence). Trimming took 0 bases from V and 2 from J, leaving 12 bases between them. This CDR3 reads CATSRDQVGHTDTQYF. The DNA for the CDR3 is TGTGCCACCAGCAGAGATCAGGTCGGCCACACAGATACGCAGTATTTT.

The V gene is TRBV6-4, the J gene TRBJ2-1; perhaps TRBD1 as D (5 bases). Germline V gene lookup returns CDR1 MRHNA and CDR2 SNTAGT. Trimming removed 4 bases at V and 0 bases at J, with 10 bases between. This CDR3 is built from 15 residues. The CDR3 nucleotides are TGTGCCAGCAGTGTTCAGGGTAGCTCCTACAATGAGCAGTTCTTC. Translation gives CASSVQGSSYNEQFF.

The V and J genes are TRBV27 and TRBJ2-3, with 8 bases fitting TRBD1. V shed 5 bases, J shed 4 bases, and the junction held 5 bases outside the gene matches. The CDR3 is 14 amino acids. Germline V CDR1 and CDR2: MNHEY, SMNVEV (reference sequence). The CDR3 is CASSLRGQADTQYF. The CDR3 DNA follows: TGTGCCAGCAGTCTCAGGGGGCAGGCAGATACGCAGTATTTT.

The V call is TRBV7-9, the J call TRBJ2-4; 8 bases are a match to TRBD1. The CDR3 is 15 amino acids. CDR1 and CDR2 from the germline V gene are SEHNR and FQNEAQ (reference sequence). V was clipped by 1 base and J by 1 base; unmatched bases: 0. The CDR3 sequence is CASSLGTGAKNIQYF. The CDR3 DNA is TGTGCCAGCAGCTTAGGGACAGGGGCCAAAAACATTCAGTACTTC.